This entry describes one TCR beta chain. Its cognate antigen is unknown. Method: immunoSEQ multiplex PCR; TCRdb's copy keeps in-frame clones and lacks some. The repertoire holds nearly 2 million clones, about 95% seen once, with 0.95% to 1.5% in the top ten. The source of the sample is a study of shared clonotypes between healthy human individuals. Findings and limits, study-wide: Memory subsets had estimated richness that was generally smaller than that of naive subsets.

CD45RO negativity and positive selection for CCR7 defined naive CD8 cells, a population that excluded terminally differentiated effector memory CD45RA+ cells. The ends were cut back, 0 bases at V and 5 bases at J, with 19 bases in the middle. Germline V gene lookup returns CDR1 SNHLY and CDR2 FYNNEI. The CDR3 runs 17 residues. This clonotype was obtained from a young man in good health. Sequenced material: naive CD8+ T cells sorted from blood. The chain carries TRBV2 and TRBJ1-2; tentative D call: TRBD1 (6 bases). The CDR3 spells CASSEAVGGGIGYGYTF. In nucleotides, the CDR3 is TGTGCCAGCAGTGAAGCGGTAGGCGGGGGCATAGGTTATGGCTACACCTTC.